The 29 T cell receptor beta chains reported below all come from one sample, sequenced in a study of beta chain features in type 1 diabetes. Investigators reverse transcribed all isolated RNA, so they sequenced expressed TCRB transcripts. Generated by immunoSEQ multiplex PCR, the TCRdb table keeps only in-frame clones and is missing some. Of about 150,000 clones listed, approximately 12% are singletons. The sequenced sample was central memory CD4+ T cells from blood. The receptors were sampled from a man in his late teens or twenties in good health.

J is TRBJ2-6 and V is TRBV5-1; D remains ambiguous. V was shortened by 3 bases and J by 0 bases, with 10 bases between the two germline ends. The CDR3 has 16 residues. Germline CDR1 reads SGHRS; CDR2 reads YFSETQ. The CDR3 region is CASSSVTLSGANVLTF. CDR3 nucleotide sequence: TGCGCCAGCAGCTCCGTCACCCTCTCTGGGGCCAACGTCCTGACTTTC. Full variable domain (outside the CDR3, taken from reference TRBV5-1 and TRBJ2-6): KAGVTQTPRYLIKTRGQQVTLSCSPISGHRSVSWYQQTPGQGLQFLFEYFSETQRNKGNFPGRFSGRQFSNSRSEMNVSTLELGDSALYLCASSSVTLSGANVLTFGAGSRLTVL.

The V call is TRBV28, the J call TRBJ1-5; no firm D call. The CDR3 covers 15 residues. Germline CDR1 and CDR2: MDHEN and SYDVKM. V lost 7 bases and J 3 bases, leaving 16 bases between the germline ends. The CDR3 sequence is CASINPHPLNQPQHF. For the CDR3, the DNA is TGTGCCAGCATCAACCCCCACCCGCTCAATCAGCCCCAGCATTTT.

As to this clone: The sample carries other DNA sequences with the same CDR3. V usage is TRBV28 and J usage is TRBJ2-7; unclear D gene. The germline V and J ends were trimmed by 5 bases and 5 bases, with 7 bases remaining between them. Looked up from germline, CDR1 is MDHEN and CDR2 is SYDVKM. The CDR3 covers 11 residues. CDR3 protein: CASSPRHEQYF. The DNA for the CDR3 is TGTGCCAGCAGTCCCCGCCACGAGCAGTACTTC. The complete variable domain, with remaining parts taken from reference TRBV28 and TRBJ2-7, reads DVKVTQSSRYLVKRTGEKVFLECVQDMDHENMFWYRQDPGLGLRLIYFSYDVKMKEKGDIPEGYSVSREKKERFSLILESASTNQTSMYLCASSPRHEQYFGPGTRLTVT.

This clone was counted only a few times. V is TRBV4-1 and J is TRBJ2-2; D is unresolved. Germline V gene sequence: CDR1 MGHRA, CDR2 YSYEKL. The germline V and J ends were trimmed by 0 bases and 0 bases, with 11 bases remaining between them. This CDR3 region has 17 residues. Here the CDR3 DNA reads TGCGCCAGCAGCCAAGATTCTGGCGCCGCGAACACCGGGGAGCTGTTTTTT. This codes for CASSQDSGAANTGELFF.

In this sample, this clone turned up a few times. V gene TRBV7-2 combines with J gene TRBJ2-1, with D unclear. The CDR3 sequence is 15 residues long. Trimming took 5 bases from V and 6 from J, leaving 17 bases between them. Germline loops: CDR1 SGHTA, CDR2 FQGNSA. CDR3 loop: CASSPMARRLNEQFF. The CDR3 DNA reads TGTGCCAGCAGCCCAATGGCGCGCCGACTCAATGAGCAGTTCTTC.

This clone was seen many times. The CDR3 spells CASSQLGGGAEETQYF. The DNA of the CDR3 is TGTGCCAGCAGCCAACTTGGCGGGGGGGCTGAGGAGACCCAGTACTTC. The chain is built from TRBV14 and TRBJ2-5; 9 bases are a match to TRBD2. Germline V gives CDR1 SGHDN, CDR2 FVKESK. V shed 2 bases and J 5 bases; nucleotides not matched to a gene: 9. This CDR3 is 16 amino acids long.

V is TRBV4-3 and J is TRBJ2-7; the D gene is possibly TRBD1 (5 bases). This CDR3 has 12 amino acids. The germline V gene encodes CDR1 LGHNA and CDR2 YSLEER. V lost 1 base and J lost 7, with 8 bases in between. This CDR3 reads CASSQGRQEQYF. The CDR3 bases are TGCGCCAGCAGCCAAGGACGACAGGAGCAGTACTTC.

For the CDR3, the DNA is TGTGCCAGCAGTGAAAATAATTCACCCCTCCACTTT. It yields the protein CASSENNSPLHF. This chain uses TRBV2 with TRBJ1-6; no definite D call. V was shortened by 2 bases and J by 5 bases, with 1 base between the two germline ends. Germline V gene lookup returns CDR1 SNHLY and CDR2 FYNNEI. This CDR3 has 12 residues.

This clone was seen more than once but under ten times. V usage is TRBV5-4 and J usage is TRBJ1-1, with a weak D call TRBD1 (5 bases). Germline-derived CDR1 and CDR2 are SGHNT and YYREEE (reference sequence). The germline V and J ends were trimmed by 4 bases and 1 base, with 11 bases remaining between them. There are 14 residues in the CDR3. CDR3 DNA sequence: TGTGCCAGCAGCCCGACTACAGGGAACACTGAAGCTTTCTTT. Amino acid sequence: CASSPTTGNTEAFF.

The rearrangement links TRBV4-2 to TRBJ1-5, with D unclear. V was cut by 0 bases and J by 0 bases, with 9 bases left in between. Per the germline V gene, CDR1 is LGHNA and CDR2 is YNFKEQ. CDR3 length: 16 amino acids. In DNA form, the CDR3 reads TGTGCCAGCAGCCAAGACGGCGGATATAGCAATCAGCCCCAGCATTTT. It yields the protein CASSQDGGYSNQPQHF.

This clone was observed many times. This chain links TRBV30 with TRBJ1-2; the D is unclear. In germline, CDR1 is GTSNPN, CDR2 SVGIG (reference sequence). The CDR3 sequence is 11 residues long. The V and J ends lost 2 bases and 13 bases respectively, with 14 bases between them. The CDR3 here is CAWSSPNWGTF. CDR3 in DNA: TGTGCCTGGAGTTCCCCTAACTGGGGCACCTTC.

As for this clone: Different DNA sequences within this sample yield the same CDR3. This chain joins TRBV27 and TRBJ1-6, with unresolved D. From germline, CDR1 is MNHEY and CDR2 SMNVEV (reference sequence). This CDR3 is built from 13 residues. The V gene lost 4 bases and the J gene lost 4 bases, with 5 bases spanning the gap. In DNA form, the CDR3 reads TGTGCCAGCAGTTCACCTTATAATTCACCCCTCCACTTT. Translation gives CASSSPYNSPLHF.

The J gene is TRBJ2-1, the V gene TRBV18, with 8 bases lining up with TRBD1. The germline V gene encodes CDR1 KGHSH and CDR2 LQKENI. The CDR3 has 15 amino acids. Trimming took 6 bases from V and 6 from J; bases not matched to a gene: 10. CDR3 residues: CASSTGTGRSNEQFF. CDR3 sequence (DNA): TGTGCCAGCTCTACCGGGACAGGTCGTAGCAATGAGCAGTTCTTC. Full variable domain (outside the CDR3, taken from reference TRBV18 and TRBJ2-1): NAGVMQNPRHLVRRRGQEARLRCSPMKGHSHVYWYRQLPEEGLKFMVYLQKENIIDESGMPKERFSAEFPKEGPSILRIQQVVRGDSAAYFCASSTGTGRSNEQFFGPGTRLTVL.

The sample holds many counts of this clone. This sequence joins TRBV18 and TRBJ2-1, with unresolved D. The CDR3 spans 13 residues. Trimming took 5 bases from V and 8 from J, leaving 13 bases between them. Germline CDR1 reads KGHSH; CDR2 reads LQKENI. CDR3 protein: CASSGSGSDEQFF. The CDR3 DNA reads TGTGCCAGCTCAGGTTCCGGTAGTGATGAGCAGTTCTTC.

This clone came up a few times. The genes are TRBV11-2 and TRBJ2-3; D call uncertain. V lost 2 bases, J lost 6 bases, and 6 bases lay in between. This CDR3 is 12 amino acids long. Germline V gene sequence: CDR1 SGHAT, CDR2 FQNNGV. CDR3 nucleotide sequence: TGTGCCAGCAGCTTACTGGTTGATACGCAGTATTTT. Protein: CASSLLVDTQYF. Combining the CDR3 with reference TRBV11-2 and TRBJ2-3 gives the whole variable domain EAGVAQSPRYKIIEKRQSVAFWCNPISGHATLYWYQQILGQGPKLLIQFQNNGVVDDSQLPKDRFSAERLKGVDSTLKIQPAKLEDSAVYLCASSLLVDTQYFGPGTRLTVL.

This clone turned up a few times. This chain uses TRBV25-1 with TRBJ2-7; D call uncertain. The CDR3 consists of 13 residues. V lost 2 bases, J lost 1 base, and 6 bases lay in between. Germline V gene lookup returns CDR1 MGHDK and CDR2 SYGVNS. As DNA, the CDR3 is TGTGCCAGCAGTGAAACTCTTTCCTACGAGCAGTACTTC. The encoded protein is CASSETLSYEQYF.

This clone was seen a few times. The chain joins TRBV18 to TRBJ2-5; D may be TRBD1 (5 bases). There are 12 residues in the CDR3. CDR1 KGHSH and CDR2 LQKENI come from the germline V gene. V lost 3 bases and J lost 7, with 9 bases in between. The CDR3 nucleotides read TGTGCCAGCTCACCTCAGGGCGGGACCCAGTACTTC. Translation: CASSPQGGTQYF.

This clone was recorded a few times. The chain employs TRBV25-1 and TRBJ1-6; 7 nucleotides agree with TRBD1. The trim removed 3 bases at V and 7 bases at J, leaving 3 bases unmatched. This CDR3 has 14 amino acids. Germline loops: CDR1 MGHDK, CDR2 SYGVNS. CDR3 loop: CASSDPGGNSPLHF. CDR3 bases: TGTGCCAGCAGTGACCCAGGGGGAAATTCACCCCTCCACTTT. The variable domain in full, completed from reference TRBV25-1 and TRBJ1-6, reads EADIYQTPRYLVIGTGKKITLECSQTMGHDKMYWYQQDPGMELHLIHYSYGVNSTEKGDLSSESTVSRIRTEHFPLTLESARPSHTSQYLCASSDPGGNSPLHFGNGTRLTVT.

This chain uses TRBV30 with TRBJ2-7, with TRBD1 matching 7 bases. V shed 2 bases, J shed 7 bases, and the junction held 8 bases outside the gene matches. The germline CDR1 and CDR2 sequences are GTSNPN and SVGIG (reference sequence). This CDR3 region has 13 residues. The CDR3 sequence: CAWSPDRVGEQYF. In DNA, the CDR3 is TGTGCCTGGAGTCCCGACAGGGTGGGAGAGCAGTACTTC.

At least ten counts were recorded for this clone. The genes are TRBV11-1 and TRBJ2-1; 12 bases agree with TRBD2. CDR3 size: 17 residues. Looked up from germline, CDR1 is SGHAT and CDR2 is FQDESV (reference sequence). After removal of 5 bases from V and 7 bases from J, the junction contained 12 bases not matched to a gene. Here the CDR3 reads CASSPRPGLAGINEQFF. Here the CDR3 DNA reads TGTGCCAGCAGCCCGAGACCAGGACTAGCGGGGATAAATGAGCAGTTCTTC.

The CDR3 nucleotides are TGTGCCAGCAGCACAATACCGGGATTCGAGGCTTTCTTT. As protein: CASSTIPGFEAFF. The chain combines TRBV7-9 with TRBJ1-1; D is unresolved. The CDR3 is 13 amino acids. Trimming took off 5 bases at V and 11 bases at J, with 18 bases between the two ends. Germline assignment: CDR1 SEHNR and CDR2 FQNEAQ (reference sequence). Looking up the rest from reference TRBV7-9 and TRBJ1-1 gives the full variable domain: DTGVSQNPRHKITKRGQNVTFRCDPISEHNRLYWYRQTLGQGPEFLTYFQNEAQLEKSRLLSDRFSAERPKGSFSTLEIQRTEQGDSAMYLCASSTIPGFEAFFGQGTRLTVV.

This clone was recorded a few times. The rearrangement uses TRBV2 and TRBJ2-2; D call uncertain. This CDR3 comprises 14 residues. Looked up from germline, CDR1 is SNHLY and CDR2 is FYNNEI. The V and J ends lost 7 bases and 2 bases respectively, with 11 bases between them. The CDR3 region is CASISTRNTGELFF. The DNA of the CDR3 is TGTGCCAGCATTTCAACCCGAAACACCGGGGAGCTGTTTTTT.

This clone turned up a few times. The gene calls are TRBV5-4 and TRBJ1-2, with D perhaps TRBD1 (5 bases). V lost 4 bases, J lost 5 bases, and 9 bases lay in between. CDR3 length: 12 residues. In germline, CDR1 is SGHNT, CDR2 YYREEE (reference sequence). The DNA of the CDR3 is TGTGCCAGCAGCAGGGACGGTTATGGCTACACCTTC. This gives the protein CASSRDGYGYTF.

The chain uses TRBV9 and TRBJ2-6; D not resolved. The germline gives CDR1 SGDLS, CDR2 YYNGEE. V was cut by 2 bases and J by 0 bases, with 6 bases left in between. The CDR3 length is 15 residues. The CDR3 nucleotides are TGTGCCAGCAGCGTGCGTGACTCTGGGGCCAACGTCCTGACTTTC. This codes for CASSVRDSGANVLTF.

The chain couples TRBV18 to TRBJ2-7; perhaps TRBD1 as D (7 bases). The CDR3 runs 16 residues. Trimming pared 4 bases from V and 2 bases from J, leaving 18 bases between. The germline CDR1 and CDR2 sequences are KGHSH and LQKENI. CDR3 amino acids: CASSRQGRGQTYEQYF. CDR3 sequence (DNA): TGTGCCAGCTCACGACAAGGGCGGGGACAGACCTACGAGCAGTACTTC.

The J gene is TRBJ2-7, the V gene TRBV14, with D unclear. Trimming cost V 3 bases and J 3 bases, with 6 bases left between them. In germline, CDR1 is SGHDN, CDR2 FVKESK. The CDR3 is 12 residues long. The CDR3 is CASSHNNYEQYF. DNA of the CDR3: TGTGCCAGCAGCCACAATAACTACGAGCAGTACTTC. Filled out from reference TRBV14 and TRBJ2-7, the complete variable domain reads EAGVTQFPSHSVIEKGQTVTLRCDPISGHDNLYWYRRVMGKEIKFLLHFVKESKQDESGMPNNRFLAERTGGTYSTLKVQPAELEDSGVYFCASSHNNYEQYFGPGTRLTVT.

This clone showed up many times. The chain couples TRBV7-2 to TRBJ2-5; the D gene is possibly TRBD2 (6 bases). The CDR3 spans 13 residues. Germline V gene data show CDR1 as SGHTA and CDR2 as FQGNSA. V lost 0 bases and J 5 bases, leaving 7 bases between the germline ends. The CDR3 is CASSLAGRETQYF. DNA for the CDR3: TGTGCCAGCAGCTTAGCAGGGAGGGAGACCCAGTACTTC.

This chain links TRBV4-1 with TRBJ2-1; 8 nucleotides agree with TRBD1. The CDR3 consists of 15 residues. J lost 6 bases, V lost 6 bases, and 10 bases had no gene match. Germline CDR1 MGHRA, CDR2 YSYEKL. The DNA of the CDR3 is TGCGCCAGCAGGGACCTAGGGACAGGATCCAATGAGCAGTTCTTC. It encodes CASRDLGTGSNEQFF.

This clone was observed many times. This chain joins TRBV29-1 and TRBJ2-7; perhaps D is TRBD1 or TRBD2 (5 bases each). The germline gives CDR1 SQVTM, CDR2 ANQGSEA. The CDR3 contains 11 residues. With 7 bases removed from V and 2 bases from J, the gap between germline ends came to 9 bases. This chain's CDR3 is CSAGTTYEQYF. DNA for the CDR3: TGCAGCGCTGGGACGACCTACGAGCAGTACTTC.